The present T cell receptor beta chain was sequenced within a study of control samples from healthy donors and cancer patients. Sequenced by immunoSEQ multiplex PCR; TCRdb stores in-frame clones only, minus some. The sample records about 220,000 clones, roughly 94% being singletons. The germline V gene encodes CDR1 MNHNS and CDR2 SASEGT. Deletions cut 2 bases from V and 7 bases from J, with 17 bases between. This CDR3 spans 16 amino acids. The sample was blood. The chain couples TRBV6-1 to TRBJ2-2; D gene unclear. This sequence originates from a man aged 45-65 years in good health. The CDR3 nucleotides read TGTGCCAGCAGTGAAAGGCCGACTCTTAGTGGCGGGGAGCTGTTTTTT. Translation gives CASSERPTLSGGELFF.